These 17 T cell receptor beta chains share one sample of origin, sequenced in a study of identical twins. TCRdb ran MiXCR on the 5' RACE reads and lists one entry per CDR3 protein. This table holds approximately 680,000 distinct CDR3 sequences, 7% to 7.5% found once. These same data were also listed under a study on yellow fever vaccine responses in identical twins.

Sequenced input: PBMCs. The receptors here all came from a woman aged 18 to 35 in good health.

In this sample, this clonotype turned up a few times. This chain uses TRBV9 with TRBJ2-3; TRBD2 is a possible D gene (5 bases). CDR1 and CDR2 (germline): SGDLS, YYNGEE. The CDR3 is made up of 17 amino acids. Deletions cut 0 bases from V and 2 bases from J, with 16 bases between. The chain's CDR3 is CASSVGLTGYATDTQYF. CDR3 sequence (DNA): TGTGCCAGCAGCGTAGGACTAACGGGGTACGCCACAGATACGCAGTATTTT.

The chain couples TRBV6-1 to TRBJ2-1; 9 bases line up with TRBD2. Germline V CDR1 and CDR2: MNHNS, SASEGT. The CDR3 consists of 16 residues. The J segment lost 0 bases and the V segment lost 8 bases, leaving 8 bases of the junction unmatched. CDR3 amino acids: CASGAFSGSSYNEQFF. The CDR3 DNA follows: TGTGCCAGCGGGGCCTTTAGCGGGAGCTCCTACAATGAGCAGTTCTTC.

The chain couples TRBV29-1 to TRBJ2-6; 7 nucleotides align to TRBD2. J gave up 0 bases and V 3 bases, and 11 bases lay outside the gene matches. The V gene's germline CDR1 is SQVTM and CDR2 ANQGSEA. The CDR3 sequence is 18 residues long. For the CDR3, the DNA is TGCAGCGTTGACCAGTCCAGCGGGGCCTTCTCTGGGGCCAACGTCCTGACTTTC. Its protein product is CSVDQSSGAFSGANVLTF.

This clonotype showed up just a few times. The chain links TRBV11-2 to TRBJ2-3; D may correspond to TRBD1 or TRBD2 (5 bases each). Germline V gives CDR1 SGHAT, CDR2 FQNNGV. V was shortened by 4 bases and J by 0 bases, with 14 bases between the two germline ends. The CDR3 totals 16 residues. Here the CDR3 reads CASSSPGDRSTDTQYF. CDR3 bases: TGTGCCAGCAGCTCCCCCGGGGACCGGAGCACAGATACGCAGTATTTT.

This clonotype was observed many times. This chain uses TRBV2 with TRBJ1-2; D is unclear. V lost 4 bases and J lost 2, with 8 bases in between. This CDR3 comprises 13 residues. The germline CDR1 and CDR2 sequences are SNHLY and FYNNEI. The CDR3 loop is CASSVEANYGYTF. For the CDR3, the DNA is TGTGCCAGCAGTGTAGAAGCAAACTATGGCTACACCTTC.

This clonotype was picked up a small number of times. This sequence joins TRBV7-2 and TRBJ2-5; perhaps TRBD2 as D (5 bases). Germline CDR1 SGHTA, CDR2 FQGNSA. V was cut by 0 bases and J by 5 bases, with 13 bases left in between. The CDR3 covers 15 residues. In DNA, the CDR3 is TGTGCCAGCAGCTTAGCTCCGCGGGTACTGGAGACCCAGTACTTC. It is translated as CASSLAPRVLETQYF.

The CDR3 DNA follows: TGTGCCAGCAGCATCCAGGGGGCAGGGACCGGGGAGCTGTTTTTT. It is translated as CASSIQGAGTGELFF. V is TRBV7-9 and J is TRBJ2-2; 8 bases fit TRBD1. The CDR3 extends over 15 amino acids. Germline CDR1 SEHNR, CDR2 FQNEAQ (reference sequence). After removal of 5 bases from V and 5 bases from J, the junction contained 7 bases not matched to a gene.

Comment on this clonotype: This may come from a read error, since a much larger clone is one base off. The CDR3 DNA reads TGTGCCAGCAGTCCAGGGGATCGGAATAAGCAGTTCTTC. Translated: CASSPGDRNKQFF. The V call is TRBV6-1, the J call TRBJ2-1; D perhaps matches TRBD1 (6 bases). Germline V gives CDR1 MNHNS, CDR2 SASEGT. Trimming stripped 5 bases from V and 11 bases from J, with 16 bases between. This CDR3 has 13 residues.

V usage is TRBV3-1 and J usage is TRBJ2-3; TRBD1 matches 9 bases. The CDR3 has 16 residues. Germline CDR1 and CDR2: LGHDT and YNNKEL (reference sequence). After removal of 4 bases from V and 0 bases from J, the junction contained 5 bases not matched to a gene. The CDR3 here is CASSLGTGMSTDTQYF. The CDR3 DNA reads TGTGCCAGCAGCCTAGGGACAGGGATGAGCACAGATACGCAGTATTTT.

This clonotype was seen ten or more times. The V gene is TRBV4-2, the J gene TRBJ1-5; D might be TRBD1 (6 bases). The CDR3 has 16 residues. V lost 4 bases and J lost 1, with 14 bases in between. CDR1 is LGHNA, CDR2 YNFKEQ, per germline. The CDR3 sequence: CASSPRRGVSNQPQHF. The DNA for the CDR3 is TGTGCCAGCAGCCCTCGTAGGGGGGTGAGCAATCAGCCCCAGCATTTT.

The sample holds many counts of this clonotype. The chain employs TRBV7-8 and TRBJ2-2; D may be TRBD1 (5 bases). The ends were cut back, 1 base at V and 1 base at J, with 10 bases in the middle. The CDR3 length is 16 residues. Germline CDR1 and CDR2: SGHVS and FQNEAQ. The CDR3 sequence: CASSLVDSRNTGELFF. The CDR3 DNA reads TGTGCCAGCAGCTTAGTAGACAGCAGGAACACCGGGGAGCTGTTTTTT.

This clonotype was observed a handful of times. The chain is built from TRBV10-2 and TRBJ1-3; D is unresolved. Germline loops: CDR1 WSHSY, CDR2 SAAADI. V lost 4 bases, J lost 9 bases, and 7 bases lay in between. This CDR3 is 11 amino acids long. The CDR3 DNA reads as TGCGCCAGCAGTGTCCAAGCCACCATATATTTT. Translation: CASSVQATIYF.

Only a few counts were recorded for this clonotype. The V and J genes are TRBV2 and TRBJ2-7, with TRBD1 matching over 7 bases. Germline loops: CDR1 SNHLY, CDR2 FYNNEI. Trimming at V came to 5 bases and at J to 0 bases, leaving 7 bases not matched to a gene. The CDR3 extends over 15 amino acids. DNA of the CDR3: TGTGCCAGCAGTTTAGTGAGGGACAGCTCCTACGAGCAGTACTTC. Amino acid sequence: CASSLVRDSSYEQYF. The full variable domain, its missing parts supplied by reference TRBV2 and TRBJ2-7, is EPEVTQTPSHQVTQMGQEVILRCVPISNHLYFYWYRQILGQKVEFLVSFYNNEISEKSEIFDDQFSVERPDGSNFTLKIRSTKLEDSAMYFCASSLVRDSSYEQYFGPGTRLTVT.

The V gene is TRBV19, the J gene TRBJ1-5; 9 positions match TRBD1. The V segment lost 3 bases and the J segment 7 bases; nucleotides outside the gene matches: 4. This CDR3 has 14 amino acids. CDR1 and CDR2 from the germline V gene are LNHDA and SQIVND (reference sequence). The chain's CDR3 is CASSMGDRVQPQHF. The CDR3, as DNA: TGTGCCAGTAGTATGGGGGACAGGGTGCAGCCCCAGCATTTT.

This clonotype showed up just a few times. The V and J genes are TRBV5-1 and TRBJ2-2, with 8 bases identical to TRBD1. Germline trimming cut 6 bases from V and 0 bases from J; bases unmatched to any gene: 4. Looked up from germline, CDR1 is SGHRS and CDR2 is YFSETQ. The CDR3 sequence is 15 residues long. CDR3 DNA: TGCGCCAGCATACCAGGGGGCGCGAACACCGGGGAGCTGTTTTTT. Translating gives CASIPGGANTGELFF. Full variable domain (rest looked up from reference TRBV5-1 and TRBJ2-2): KAGVTQTPRYLIKTRGQQVTLSCSPISGHRSVSWYQQTPGQGLQFLFEYFSETQRNKGNFPGRFSGRQFSNSRSEMNVSTLELGDSALYLCASIPGGANTGELFFGEGSRLTVL.

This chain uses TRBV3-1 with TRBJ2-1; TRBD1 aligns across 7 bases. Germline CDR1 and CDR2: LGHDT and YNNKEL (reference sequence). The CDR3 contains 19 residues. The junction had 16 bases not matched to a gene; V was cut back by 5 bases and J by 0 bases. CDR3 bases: TGTGCCAGCAGCACCCCCAGTGGACAGGACCCATTCTCCTACAATGAGCAGTTCTTC. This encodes CASSTPSGQDPFSYNEQFF.

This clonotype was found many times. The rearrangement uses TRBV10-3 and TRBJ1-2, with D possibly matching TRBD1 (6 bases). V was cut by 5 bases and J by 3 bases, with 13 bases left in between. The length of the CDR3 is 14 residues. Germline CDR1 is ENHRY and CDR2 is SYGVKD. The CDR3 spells CAISNQGYDYGYTF. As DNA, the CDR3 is TGTGCCATCAGTAACCAGGGGTATGACTATGGCTACACCTTC.